These 15 T cell receptor beta chains share one sample of origin, sequenced in a study of vaccination and CD4 T cells after COVID-19. Treatment described: approximately 11-day PBMC culture with coronavirus spike peptide pools or control peptides (ViraFEST assay). Antigens for these TCRs are unknown. An Oncomine TCR Beta short-read assay was used to sequence the DNA from cultured CD4+ T cells. TCRdb re-analysed the PCR reads in MiXCR, keeping a single row per CDR3 protein. This table has 9,000 to 15,000 distinct CDR3 sequences, about 45% appearing once. Specimen: CD4+ T cells from blood, cultured in vitro. Every receptor here comes from a human donor who had recovered from COVID-19.

This clonotype was detected a few times. This chain joins TRBV20-1 and TRBJ1-5; 9 positions agree with TRBD1. Germline CDR1 reads DFQATT; CDR2 reads SNEGSKA (reference sequence). This CDR3 comprises 14 residues. The junction had 5 bases not matched to a gene; V was cut back by 1 base and J by 7 bases. DNA for the CDR3: TGCAGTGCTAGAGGGGGACAGGGTGGGCAGCCCCAGCATTTT. This translates into CSARGGQGGQPQHF.

This rearrangement joins TRBV6-5 to TRBJ1-5, with D hard to call. V lost 2 bases to trimming and J lost 5 bases, with 13 bases between them. Germline V lookup: CDR1 MNHEY, CDR2 SVGAGI. The CDR3 covers 15 residues. In DNA, the CDR3 is TGTGCCAGCAGTTACAAAGGAAATTCCGATCAGCCCCAGCATTTT. Residues: CASSYKGNSDQPQHF.

The chain has TRBV4-1 and TRBJ2-7; maybe TRBD2 (5 bases). V was clipped by 0 bases and J by 2 bases, with 14 bases between them. Germline V gives CDR1 MGHRA, CDR2 YSYEKL. This CDR3 is 16 amino acids long. CDR3 amino acids: CASSQDRSSGTYEQYF. Written as DNA, the CDR3 is TGCGCCAGCAGCCAAGATCGTTCAAGCGGAACCTACGAGCAGTACTTC.

This clonotype was observed a few times. The chain joins TRBV7-2 to TRBJ2-5, with 7 positions matching TRBD2. The CDR3 is made up of 13 amino acids. The germline V gene has CDR1 SGHTA and CDR2 FQGNSA. Losses at the gene ends were 5 bases for V and 2 bases for J; bases not matched to a gene: 2. CDR3 loop: CASSLSGQETQYF. CDR3 nucleotides: TGTGCCAGCAGCCTTAGCGGGCAAGAGACCCAGTACTTC. Together with reference TRBV7-2 and TRBJ2-5, the CDR3 gives the full variable domain: GAGVSQSPSNKVTEKGKDVELRCDPISGHTALYWYRQSLGQGLEFLIYFQGNSAPDKSGLPSDRFSAERTGGSVSTLTIQRTQQEDSAVYLCASSLSGQETQYFGPGTRLLVL.

Here the CDR3 DNA reads TGTGCCAGTACGACGAGTAGCGGGAGGGCAGATACGCAGTATTTT. Its translation: CASTTSSGRADTQYF. This chain uses TRBV19 with TRBJ2-3, with 11 bases matching TRBD2. This CDR3 region has 15 residues. Trimming removed 7 bases from V and 4 bases from J; junction bases left unmatched: 7. In germline, CDR1 is LNHDA, CDR2 SQIVND (reference sequence).

The chain employs TRBV7-9 and TRBJ2-1; possible D gene TRBD2, 5 bases. The CDR3 has 17 residues. Per the germline V gene, CDR1 is SEHNR and CDR2 is FQNEAQ (reference sequence). Trimming took off 5 bases at V and 5 bases at J, with 22 bases between the two ends. The chain's CDR3 is CASSPRRRSGGDNEQFF. DNA for the CDR3: TGTGCCAGCAGCCCCCGGCGGCGGAGCGGAGGCGACAATGAGCAGTTCTTC.

This clonotype has more than one count but fewer than ten. V usage is TRBV7-9 and J usage is TRBJ1-4; 10 nucleotides align to TRBD1. The CDR3 runs 14 residues. CDR1 SEHNR and CDR2 FQNEAQ come from the germline V gene (reference sequence). With 4 bases clipped from V and 8 bases from J, the junction kept 4 bases outside the gene matches. The CDR3, as DNA: TGTGCCAGCAGCTCCGGGACAGGGGAAGAAAAACTGTTTTTT. Translation gives CASSSGTGEEKLFF.

The chain recombines TRBV6-5 with TRBJ2-1, with 7 bases that match TRBD2. Germline values: CDR1 MNHEY, CDR2 SVGAGI. This CDR3 spans 14 amino acids. J gave up 5 bases and V 2 bases, and 3 bases lay outside the gene matches. CDR3 in amino acids: CASSYASGNNEQFF. As DNA, the CDR3 is TGTGCCAGCAGTTACGCTAGCGGAAACAATGAGCAGTTCTTC.

This clonotype was counted a single time. The rearrangement uses TRBV5-4 and TRBJ2-1, with TRBD2 matching over 12 bases. The trim removed 0 bases at V and 0 bases at J, leaving 4 bases unmatched. CDR1 is SGHNT and CDR2 is YYREEE in the germline V gene (reference sequence). This CDR3 is 18 amino acids long. CDR3 protein: CASSLGLAGASSYNEQFF. The CDR3 DNA is TGTGCCAGCAGCTTGGGACTAGCGGGGGCGAGCTCCTACAATGAGCAGTTCTTC. Full variable domain (missing parts from reference TRBV5-4 and TRBJ2-1): ETGVTQSPTHLIKTRGQQVTLRCSSQSGHNTVSWYQQALGQGPQFIFQYYREEENGRGNFPPRFSGLQFPNYSSELNVNALELDDSALYLCASSLGLAGASSYNEQFFGPGTRLTVL.

The chain uses TRBV27 and TRBJ2-3; no clear D. The CDR3 runs 16 residues. Germline values: CDR1 MNHEY, CDR2 SMNVEV (reference sequence). Trimming removed 0 bases from V and 2 bases from J, with 12 bases in between. The CDR3: CASSLSKGFYTDTQYF. The CDR3 coding sequence is TGTGCCAGCAGTTTATCGAAGGGTTTTTACACAGATACGCAGTATTTT.

This clonotype came up a few times. The chain employs TRBV6-2 or TRBV6-3 and TRBJ1-5; D is unresolved. V lost 5 bases, J lost 1 base, and 9 bases lay in between. The CDR3 covers 14 residues. From germline, CDR1 is MNHEY and CDR2 SVGEGT. The CDR3 sequence is CASSGFLSNQPQHF. DNA for the CDR3: TGTGCCAGCAGTGGGTTCCTAAGCAATCAGCCCCAGCATTTT.

The chain carries TRBV12-3 or TRBV12-4 and TRBJ2-7, with D perhaps matching TRBD1 (7 bases). This CDR3 region has 15 residues. V dropped 3 bases and J dropped 2 bases, with 14 bases sitting between them. CDR3 sequence: CASSLEGARAYEQYF. In DNA form, the CDR3 reads TGTGCCAGCAGTTTGGAGGGGGCCAGGGCCTACGAGCAGTACTTC.

V usage is TRBV28 and J usage is TRBJ1-2; tentatively, D is TRBD1 (5 bases). This CDR3 is 12 amino acids long. V dropped 3 bases and J dropped 6 bases, with 8 bases sitting between them. Germline CDR1 reads MDHEN; CDR2 reads SYDVKM. The CDR3 here is CASSFGGDGYTF. The CDR3 coding sequence is TGTGCCAGCAGTTTTGGAGGGGATGGCTACACCTTC.

In this sample, this clonotype turned up a few times. This chain uses TRBV30 with TRBJ1-5; the D is unclear. V was pared by 1 base and J by 5 bases, with 12 bases between. This CDR3 spans 14 amino acids. Per germline, CDR1 GTSNPN and CDR2 SVGIG (reference sequence). The CDR3 DNA sequence: TGTGCCTGGAGTGACCTTGTGGCACATCAGCCCCAGCATTTT. This encodes CAWSDLVAHQPQHF.

The V call is TRBV10-1, the J call TRBJ2-3, with D hard to call. The CDR3 is 13 amino acids. Trimming shortened V by 2 bases and J by 3 bases, and 6 bases separated the two germline ends. CDR1 WNHNN and CDR2 SYGVQD come from the germline V gene (reference sequence). CDR3 residues: CASSEKETDTQYF. The CDR3 nucleotides are TGCGCCAGCAGTGAGAAAGAGACAGATACGCAGTATTTT.